Reported below is one T cell receptor beta chain. What it binds is not known. In TCRdb, the reads were re-called with MiXCR into one record per CDR3 protein. The sample has 110,000 or so distinct CDR3 sequences; about 33% are singletons. The data were taken from a study of T cell repertoires in cytomegalovirus infection. As for the study in general: Both CMV infection and a matching HLA type were indicated by public TCR beta signatures.

In germline, CDR1 is SNHLY, CDR2 FYNNEI. V lost 2 bases and J lost 7; bases outside the gene matches: 7. The CDR3 has 14 residues. The receptor was derived from a human donor in good health (CMV status not recorded). Some clones in this sample may be carry-over from other donors' samples. This chain connects TRBV2 to TRBJ1-1; 7 bases are shared with TRBD1. This specimen was CD8+ T cells from cultured PBMCs, taken from culture after CMV antigen stimulation. The CDR3 here is CASSEYEGAIEAFF. The DNA of the CDR3 is TGTGCCAGCAGTGAATATGAGGGGGCCATTGAAGCTTTCTTT.